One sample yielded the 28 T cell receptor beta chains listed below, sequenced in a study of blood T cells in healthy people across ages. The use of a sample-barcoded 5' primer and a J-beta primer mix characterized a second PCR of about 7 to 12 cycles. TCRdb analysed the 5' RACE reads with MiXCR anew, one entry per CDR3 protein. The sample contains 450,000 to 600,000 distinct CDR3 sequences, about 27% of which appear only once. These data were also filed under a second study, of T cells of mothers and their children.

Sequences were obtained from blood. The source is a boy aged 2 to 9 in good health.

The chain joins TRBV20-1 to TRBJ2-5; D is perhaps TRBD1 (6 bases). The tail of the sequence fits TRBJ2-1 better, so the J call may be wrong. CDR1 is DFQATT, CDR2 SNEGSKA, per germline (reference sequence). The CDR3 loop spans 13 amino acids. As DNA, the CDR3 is TGCAGTGCCCTCCCCCCAGGGGCAGATGAGCAGTTCTTC. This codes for CSALPPGADEQFF.

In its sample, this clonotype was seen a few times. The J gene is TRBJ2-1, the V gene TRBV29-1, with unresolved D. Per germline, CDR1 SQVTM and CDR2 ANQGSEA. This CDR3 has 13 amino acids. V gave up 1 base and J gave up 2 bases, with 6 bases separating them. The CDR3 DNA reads TGCAGCGTTGAAGGGACCGCCTACAATGAGCAGTTCTTC. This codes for CSVEGTAYNEQFF.

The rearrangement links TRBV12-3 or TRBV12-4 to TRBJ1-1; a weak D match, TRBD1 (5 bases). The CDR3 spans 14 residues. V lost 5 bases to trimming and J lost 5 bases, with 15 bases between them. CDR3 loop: CASSPGPLLTEAFF. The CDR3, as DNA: TGTGCCAGCAGTCCGGGACCCCTTTTGACTGAAGCTTTCTTT.

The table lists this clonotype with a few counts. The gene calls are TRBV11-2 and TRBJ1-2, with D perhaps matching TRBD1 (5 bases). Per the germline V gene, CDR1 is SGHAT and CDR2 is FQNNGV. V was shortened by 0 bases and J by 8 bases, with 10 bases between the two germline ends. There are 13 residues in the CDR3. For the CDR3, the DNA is TGTGCCAGCAGCTTAGATCGAAGGGACGGCTACACCTTC. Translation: CASSLDRRDGYTF.

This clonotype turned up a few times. The CDR3 reads CAIEDRGYGYTF. The CDR3 DNA follows: TGTGCCATCGAGGACAGGGGCTATGGCTACACCTTC. The chain carries TRBV10-3 and TRBJ1-2; 9 nucleotides agree with TRBD1. CDR3 length equals 12 residues. Per germline, CDR1 ENHRY and CDR2 SYGVKD. With V trimmed by 8 bases and J by 4 bases, 2 bases remained unmatched.

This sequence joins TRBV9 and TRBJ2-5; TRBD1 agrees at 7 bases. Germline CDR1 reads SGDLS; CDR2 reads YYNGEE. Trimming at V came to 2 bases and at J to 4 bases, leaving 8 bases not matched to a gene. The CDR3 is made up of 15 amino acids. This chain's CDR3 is CASSVAGGALETQYF. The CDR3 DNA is TGTGCCAGCAGCGTGGCAGGGGGTGCCCTAGAGACCCAGTACTTC.

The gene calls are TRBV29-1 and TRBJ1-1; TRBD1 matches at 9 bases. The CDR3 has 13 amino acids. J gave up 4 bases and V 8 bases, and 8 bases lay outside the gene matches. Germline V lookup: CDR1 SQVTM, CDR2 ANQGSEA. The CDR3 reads CSLSGTGLTEAFF. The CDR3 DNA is TGCAGCTTATCCGGGACAGGGCTCACTGAAGCTTTCTTT.

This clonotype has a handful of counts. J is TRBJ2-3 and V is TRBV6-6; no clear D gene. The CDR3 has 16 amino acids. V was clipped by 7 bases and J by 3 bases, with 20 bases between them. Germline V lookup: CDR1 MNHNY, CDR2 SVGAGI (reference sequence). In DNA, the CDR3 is TGTGCCAGCAATCGAATTACAAATAGGGCAACAGATACGCAGTATTTT. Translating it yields CASNRITNRATDTQYF.

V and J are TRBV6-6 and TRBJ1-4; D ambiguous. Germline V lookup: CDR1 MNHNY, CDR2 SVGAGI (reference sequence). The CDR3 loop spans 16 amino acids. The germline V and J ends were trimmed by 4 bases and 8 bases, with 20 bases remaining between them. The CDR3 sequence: CASSSGLARVGEKLFF. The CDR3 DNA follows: TGTGCCAGCAGTTCCGGACTGGCTCGGGTAGGGGAAAAACTGTTTTTT.

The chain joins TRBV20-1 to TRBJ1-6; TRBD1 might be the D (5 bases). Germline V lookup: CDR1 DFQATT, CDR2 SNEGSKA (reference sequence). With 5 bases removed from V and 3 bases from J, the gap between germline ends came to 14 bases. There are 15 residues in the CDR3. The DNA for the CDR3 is TGCAGTGCTCAGCCCGACAGAATCTATAATTCACCCCTCCACTTT. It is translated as CSAQPDRIYNSPLHF.

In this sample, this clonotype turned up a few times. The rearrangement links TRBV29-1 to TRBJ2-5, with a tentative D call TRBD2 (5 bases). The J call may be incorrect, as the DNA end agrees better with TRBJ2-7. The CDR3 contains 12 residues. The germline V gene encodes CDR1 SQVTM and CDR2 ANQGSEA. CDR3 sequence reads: CSVVAGAYEQYF. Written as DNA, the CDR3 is TGCAGCGTTGTGGCGGGTGCCTACGAGCAGTACTTC.

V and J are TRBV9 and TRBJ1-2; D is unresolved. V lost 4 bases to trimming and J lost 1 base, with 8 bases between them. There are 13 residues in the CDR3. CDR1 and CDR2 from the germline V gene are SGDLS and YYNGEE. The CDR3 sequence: CASSPDLNYGYTF. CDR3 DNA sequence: TGTGCCAGCAGCCCTGACCTTAACTATGGCTACACCTTC.

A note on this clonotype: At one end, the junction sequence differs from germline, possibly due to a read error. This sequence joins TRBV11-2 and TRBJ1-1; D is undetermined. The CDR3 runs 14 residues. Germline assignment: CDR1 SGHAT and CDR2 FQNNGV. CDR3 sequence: CPSSPRTGNTEAFF. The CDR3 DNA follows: TGTCCCAGCAGCCCCAGGACGGGAAACACTGAAGCTTTCTTT.

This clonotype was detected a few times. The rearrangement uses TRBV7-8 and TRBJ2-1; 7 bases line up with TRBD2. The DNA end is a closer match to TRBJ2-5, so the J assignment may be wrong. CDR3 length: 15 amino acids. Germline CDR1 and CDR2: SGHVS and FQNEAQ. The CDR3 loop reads CASSLGRTRQETQYF. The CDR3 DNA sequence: TGTGCCAGCAGCTTAGGCAGGACTAGGCAAGAGACCCAGTACTTC.

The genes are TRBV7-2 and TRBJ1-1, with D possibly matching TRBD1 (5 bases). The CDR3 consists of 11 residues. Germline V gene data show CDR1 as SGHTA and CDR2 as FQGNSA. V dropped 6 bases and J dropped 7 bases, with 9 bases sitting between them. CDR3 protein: CASSQRGEAFF. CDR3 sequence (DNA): TGTGCCAGCAGTCAAAGGGGTGAAGCTTTCTTT.

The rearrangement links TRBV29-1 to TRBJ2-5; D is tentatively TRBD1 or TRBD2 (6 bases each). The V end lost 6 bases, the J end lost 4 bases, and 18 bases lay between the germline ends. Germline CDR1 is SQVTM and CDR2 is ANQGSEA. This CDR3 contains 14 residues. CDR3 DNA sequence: TGCAGCGTGGGTCGAGGGGGGCGGTTAGAGACCCAGTACTTC. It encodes CSVGRGGRLETQYF.

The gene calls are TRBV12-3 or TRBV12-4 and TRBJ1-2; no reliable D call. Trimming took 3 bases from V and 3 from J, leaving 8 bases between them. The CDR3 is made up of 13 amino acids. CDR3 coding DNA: TGTGCCAGCAGTTTTCCAGGCGACTATGGCTACACCTTC. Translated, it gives CASSFPGDYGYTF.

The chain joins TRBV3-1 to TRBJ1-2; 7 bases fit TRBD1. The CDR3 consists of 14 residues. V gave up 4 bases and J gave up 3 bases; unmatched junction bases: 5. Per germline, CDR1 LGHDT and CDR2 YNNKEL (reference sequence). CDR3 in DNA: TGTGCCAGCAGCCGGTCGGGACAGCACTATGGCTACACCTTC. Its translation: CASSRSGQHYGYTF.

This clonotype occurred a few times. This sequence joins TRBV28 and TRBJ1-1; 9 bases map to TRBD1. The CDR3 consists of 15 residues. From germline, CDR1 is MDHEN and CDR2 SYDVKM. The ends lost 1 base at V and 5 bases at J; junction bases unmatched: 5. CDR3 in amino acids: CASSLSGTGLTEAFF. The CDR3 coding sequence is TGTGCCAGCAGTTTATCGGGGACAGGGTTGACTGAAGCTTTCTTT.

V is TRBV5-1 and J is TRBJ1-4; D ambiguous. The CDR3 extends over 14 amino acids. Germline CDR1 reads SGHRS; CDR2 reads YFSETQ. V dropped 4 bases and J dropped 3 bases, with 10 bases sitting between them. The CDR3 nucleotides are TGCGCCAGCAGCCAAGACGCAGCTAATGAAAAACTGTTTTTT. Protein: CASSQDAANEKLFF.

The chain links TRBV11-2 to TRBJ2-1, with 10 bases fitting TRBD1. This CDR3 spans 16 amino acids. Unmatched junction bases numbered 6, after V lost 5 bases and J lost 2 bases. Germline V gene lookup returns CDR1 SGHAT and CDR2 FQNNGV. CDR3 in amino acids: CASSMRDRGAYNEQFF. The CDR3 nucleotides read TGTGCCAGCAGCATGCGGGACAGGGGTGCCTACAATGAGCAGTTCTTC.

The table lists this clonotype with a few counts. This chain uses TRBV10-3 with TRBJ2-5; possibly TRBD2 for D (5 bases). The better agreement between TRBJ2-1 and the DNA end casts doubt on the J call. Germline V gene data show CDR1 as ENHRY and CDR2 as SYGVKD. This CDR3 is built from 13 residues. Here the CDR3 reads CAISEGSYNEQFF. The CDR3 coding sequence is TGTGCCATCAGTGAAGGGAGCTACAATGAGCAGTTCTTC.

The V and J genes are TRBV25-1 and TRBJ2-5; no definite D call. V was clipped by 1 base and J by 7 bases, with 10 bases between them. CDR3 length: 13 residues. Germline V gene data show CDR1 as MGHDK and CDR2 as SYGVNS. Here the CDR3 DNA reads TGTGCCAGCAGTGAATTAGATGGTCGGACCCAGTACTTC. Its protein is CASSELDGRTQYF.

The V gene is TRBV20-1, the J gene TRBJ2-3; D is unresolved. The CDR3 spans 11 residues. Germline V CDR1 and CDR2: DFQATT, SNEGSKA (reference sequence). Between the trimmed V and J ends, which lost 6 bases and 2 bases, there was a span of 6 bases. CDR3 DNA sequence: TGCAGTGCCGAAATCACAGATACGCAGTATTTT. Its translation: CSAEITDTQYF.

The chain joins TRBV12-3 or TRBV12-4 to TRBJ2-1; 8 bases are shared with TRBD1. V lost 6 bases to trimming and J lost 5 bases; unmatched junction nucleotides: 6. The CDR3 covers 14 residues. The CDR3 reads CASSPGTGNNEQFF. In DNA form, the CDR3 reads TGTGCCAGCAGCCCCGGGACAGGAAACAATGAGCAGTTCTTC.

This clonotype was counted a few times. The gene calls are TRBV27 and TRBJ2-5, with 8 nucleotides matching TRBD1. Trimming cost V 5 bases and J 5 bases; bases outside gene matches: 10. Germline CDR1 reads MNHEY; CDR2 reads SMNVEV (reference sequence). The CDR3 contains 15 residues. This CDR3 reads CASSDGQGVSETQYF. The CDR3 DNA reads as TGTGCCAGCAGTGACGGACAGGGCGTTTCGGAGACCCAGTACTTC.

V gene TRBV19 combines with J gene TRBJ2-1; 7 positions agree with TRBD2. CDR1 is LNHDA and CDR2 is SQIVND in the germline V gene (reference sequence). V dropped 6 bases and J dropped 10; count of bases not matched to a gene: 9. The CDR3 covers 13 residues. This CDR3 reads CASSPFGTNEQFF. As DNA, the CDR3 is TGTGCCAGTAGCCCATTCGGGACTAACGAGCAGTTCTTC.

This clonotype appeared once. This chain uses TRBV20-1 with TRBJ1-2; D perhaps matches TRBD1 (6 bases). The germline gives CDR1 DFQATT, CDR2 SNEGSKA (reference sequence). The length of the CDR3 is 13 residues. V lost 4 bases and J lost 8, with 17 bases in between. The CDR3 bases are TGCAGTGCTAAAAGGACAGCCCCCTTAGGCTACACCTTC. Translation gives CSAKRTAPLGYTF.